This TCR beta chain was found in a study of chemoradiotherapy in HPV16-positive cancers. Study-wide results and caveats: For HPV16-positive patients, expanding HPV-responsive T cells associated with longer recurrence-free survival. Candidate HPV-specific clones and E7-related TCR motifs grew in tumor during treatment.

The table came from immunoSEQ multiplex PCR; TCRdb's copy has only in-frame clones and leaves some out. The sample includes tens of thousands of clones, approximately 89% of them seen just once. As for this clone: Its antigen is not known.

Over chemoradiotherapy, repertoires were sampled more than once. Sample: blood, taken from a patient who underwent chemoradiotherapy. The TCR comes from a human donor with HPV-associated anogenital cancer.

DNA of the CDR3: TGTGCCAGCAGTTACCTCTGGGGGCCGGACAGGACCCAGTACTTC. Its translation is CASSYLWGPDRTQYF. The chain carries TRBV6-6 and TRBJ2-5, with a tentative D call TRBD1 (6 bases). Trimming left V 2 bases short and J 7 bases short, with 17 bases between. This CDR3 comprises 15 residues. Per germline, CDR1 MNHNY and CDR2 SVGAGI (reference sequence).